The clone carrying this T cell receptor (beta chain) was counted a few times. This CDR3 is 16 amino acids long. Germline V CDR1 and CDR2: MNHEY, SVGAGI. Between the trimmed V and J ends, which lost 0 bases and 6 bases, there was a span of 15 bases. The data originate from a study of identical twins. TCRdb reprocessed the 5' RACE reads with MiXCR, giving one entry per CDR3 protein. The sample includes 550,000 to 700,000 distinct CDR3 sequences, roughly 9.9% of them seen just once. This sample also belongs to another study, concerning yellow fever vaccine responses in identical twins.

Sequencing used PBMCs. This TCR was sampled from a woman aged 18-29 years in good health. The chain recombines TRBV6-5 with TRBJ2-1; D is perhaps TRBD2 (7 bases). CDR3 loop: CASSYSGGAGSNEQFF. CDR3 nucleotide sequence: TGTGCCAGCAGTTACTCGGGGGGGGCTGGCAGCAATGAGCAGTTCTTC.